Listed here are 23 T cell receptor beta chains from one sample, sequenced in a study of OX40 agonist ivuxolimab in advanced cancers. Assay used: immunoSEQ multiplex PCR; TCRdb lists only in-frame clones, some missing. This sample has some 81,000 clones; around 83% occur once, and the top ten carry 0.76%. Material: CD4+ or CD8+ T cells sorted from blood, obtained in a trial of the OX40 agonist ivuxolimab. The receptors were gathered from an adult with an advanced solid tumor such as melanoma, head and neck, liver or kidney cancer.

V and J are TRBV7-2 and TRBJ1-2, with D maybe TRBD1 (5 bases). Trimming stripped 0 bases from V and 4 bases from J, with 9 bases between. The length of the CDR3 is 14 residues. Germline V gene sequence: CDR1 SGHTA, CDR2 FQGNSA. Here the CDR3 reads CASSLAGPLYGYTF. The CDR3 bases are TGTGCCAGCAGCTTAGCGGGGCCCCTCTATGGCTACACCTTC.

V usage is TRBV16 and J usage is TRBJ2-2, with unresolved D. CDR3 length equals 14 residues. V gave up 1 base and J gave up 1 base, with 4 bases separating them. Germline loops: CDR1 KGHSY, CDR2 FQNENV. CDR3 DNA: TGTGCCAGCAGCCAATGGCAGAACACCGGGGAGCTGTTTTTT. Its translation is CASSQWQNTGELFF.

The V gene is TRBV5-6, the J gene TRBJ2-7, with 8 nucleotides matching TRBD2. Germline CDR1 is SGHDT and CDR2 is YYEEEE. V gave up 4 bases and J gave up 4 bases; unmatched junction bases: 7. The length of the CDR3 is 14 residues. CDR3 residues: CASSPLGGGYEQYF. The CDR3 DNA reads as TGTGCCAGCAGCCCCCTGGGCGGGGGGTACGAGCAGTACTTC.

This chain links TRBV30 with TRBJ1-4; 11 nucleotides match TRBD1. The CDR3 loop spans 14 amino acids. The germline V gene encodes CDR1 GTSNPN and CDR2 SVGIG (reference sequence). The trim removed 3 bases at V and 10 bases at J, leaving 7 bases unmatched. CDR3 loop: CAWRPGQGGRKLFF. The CDR3 coding sequence is TGTGCCTGGAGGCCGGGACAGGGGGGTCGAAAACTGTTTTTT.

The CDR3 protein is CASKEGGETQYF. DNA of the CDR3: TGTGCCAGCAAGGAGGGCGGGGAGACCCAGTACTTC. The J gene is TRBJ2-5, the V gene TRBV6-6; D is perhaps TRBD2 (6 bases). Trimming stripped 7 bases from V and 5 bases from J, with 11 bases between. Germline-derived CDR1 and CDR2 are MNHNY and SVGAGI (reference sequence). The length of the CDR3 is 12 residues.

The chain links TRBV19 to TRBJ2-7; perhaps D is TRBD1 or TRBD2 (5 bases each). The V and J ends lost 4 bases and 2 bases respectively, with 12 bases between them. The CDR3 runs to 14 residues. CDR1 is LNHDA, CDR2 SQIVND, per germline (reference sequence). CDR3 nucleotides: TGTGCCAGTAGTAGAGGGGAAGGGCCCTACGAGCAGTACTTC. Its protein product is CASSRGEGPYEQYF. The full variable domain, rest sourced from reference TRBV19 and TRBJ2-7, is DGGITQSPKYLFRKEGQNVTLSCEQNLNHDAMYWYRQDPGQGLRLIYYSQIVNDFQKGDIAEGYSVSREKKESFPLTVTSAQKNPTAFYLCASSRGEGPYEQYFGPGTRLTVT.

This clone has just one count. CDR3 sequence: CASSVLGTDTQYF. The CDR3 region has the DNA TGTGCCAGCAGCGTTTTGGGCACAGATACGCAGTATTTT. The chain recombines TRBV6-1 with TRBJ2-3; D is undetermined. The V end was cut by 6 bases, the J end by 1 base, with 8 bases between. Germline V gives CDR1 MNHNS, CDR2 SASEGT. CDR3 length: 13 amino acids.

The rearrangement joins TRBV6-1 to TRBJ2-6; D is unresolved. Germline V gives CDR1 MNHNS, CDR2 SASEGT. The CDR3 length is 13 residues. Trimming took 5 bases from V and 0 from J, leaving 2 bases between them. CDR3 in DNA: TGTGCCAGCAGTACCTCTGGGGCCAACGTCCTGACTTTC. Its translation is CASSTSGANVLTF.

The gene calls are TRBV30 and TRBJ1-1; D is unresolved. Per the germline V gene, CDR1 is GTSNPN and CDR2 is SVGIG (reference sequence). Trimming removed 4 bases at V and 4 bases at J, with 10 bases between. The CDR3 runs 12 residues. CDR3 coding DNA: TGTGCCTGGATCCCCGGAGCCACTGAAGCTTTCTTT. Protein product: CAWIPGATEAFF.

The gene calls are TRBV18 and TRBJ2-7; D not certain. CDR3 size: 13 residues. V lost 1 base to trimming and J lost 5 bases, with 9 bases between them. Germline CDR1 reads KGHSH; CDR2 reads LQKENI. The CDR3 bases are TGTGCCAGCTCACCACGCCAGACGGACGAGCAGTACTTC. Residues: CASSPRQTDEQYF.

V gene TRBV5-1 combines with J gene TRBJ1-5; a weak D match, TRBD1 (6 bases). CDR1 is SGHRS, CDR2 YFSETQ, per germline. CDR3 length: 16 amino acids. V shed 0 bases and J shed 1 base, with 11 bases lying between them. CDR3 sequence: CASSLEGQGSNQPQHF. In DNA form, the CDR3 reads TGCGCCAGCAGCTTGGAAGGGCAGGGGAGCAATCAGCCCCAGCATTTT.

The chain couples TRBV7-9 to TRBJ1-2; TRBD1 is a possible D gene (6 bases). The V and J ends lost 5 bases and 4 bases respectively, with 14 bases between them. The CDR3 contains 14 residues. Germline CDR1 reads SEHNR; CDR2 reads FQNEAQ (reference sequence). The CDR3 DNA is TGTGCCAGCAGCGTCTTAGGGGGAGGCTATGGCTACACCTTC. Translated, it gives CASSVLGGGYGYTF. The entire variable domain, with the rest obtained from reference TRBV7-9 and TRBJ1-2, is as follows: DTGVSQNPRHKITKRGQNVTFRCDPISEHNRLYWYRQTLGQGPEFLTYFQNEAQLEKSRLLSDRFSAERPKGSFSTLEIQRTEQGDSAMYLCASSVLGGGYGYTFGSGTRLTVV.

This chain uses TRBV6-1 with TRBJ2-7; 8 nucleotides align to TRBD2. V was clipped by 8 bases and J by 6 bases; unmatched bases: 9. Germline CDR1 MNHNS, CDR2 SASEGT. CDR3 length: 13 residues. As DNA, the CDR3 is TGTGCCAGCGTCGGGGGGGGCCTAAGCGAGCAGTACTTC. Encoded protein: CASVGGGLSEQYF.

The sample holds a few counts of this clone. The chain uses TRBV29-1 and TRBJ2-5; tentatively, D is TRBD1 (6 bases). CDR1 SQVTM and CDR2 ANQGSEA come from the germline V gene. The CDR3 is made up of 14 amino acids. V lost 4 bases, J lost 1 base, and 13 bases lay in between. CDR3 in amino acids: CSVAGQTAQETQYF. Here the CDR3 DNA reads TGCAGCGTTGCCGGACAGACCGCCCAAGAGACCCAGTACTTC.

The V gene is TRBV2, the J gene TRBJ1-4, with 7 positions matching TRBD1. The CDR3 runs to 15 residues. V dropped 7 bases and J dropped 3; count of bases not matched to a gene: 8. Germline V gene lookup returns CDR1 SNHLY and CDR2 FYNNEI. The CDR3 DNA is TGTGCCAGCATAAACCAGGGACAGCCTAATGAAAAACTGTTTTTT. It yields the protein CASINQGQPNEKLFF.

This clone was detected once. Other nucleotide sequences in the sample specify the same CDR3. The chain joins TRBV9 to TRBJ2-7; D may be TRBD1 (6 bases). From germline, CDR1 is SGDLS and CDR2 YYNGEE. The V and J ends lost 0 bases and 3 bases respectively, with 10 bases between them. The CDR3 is 14 amino acids. Here the CDR3 reads CASSVAAQGYEQYF. DNA of the CDR3: TGTGCCAGCAGCGTAGCTGCACAGGGCTACGAGCAGTACTTC.

The gene calls are TRBV2 and TRBJ1-5; D is perhaps TRBD1 (5 bases). The CDR3 contains 16 residues. Germline V gene lookup returns CDR1 SNHLY and CDR2 FYNNEI. V dropped 4 bases and J dropped 3 bases, with 16 bases sitting between them. The CDR3 loop is CASSGGQGGPNQPQHF. CDR3 in DNA: TGTGCCAGCAGTGGGGGCCAGGGTGGGCCCAATCAGCCCCAGCATTTT.

The genes are TRBV4-2 and TRBJ2-2, with D uncertain. Germline-derived CDR1 and CDR2 are LGHNA and YNFKEQ. The CDR3 runs 16 residues. The ends were cut back, 0 bases at V and 3 bases at J, with 11 bases in the middle. CDR3 in DNA: TGTGCCAGCAGCCAAGAGCCCGGTGGGCACACCGGGGAGCTGTTTTTT. This translates into CASSQEPGGHTGELFF.

The rearrangement links TRBV15 to TRBJ1-2, with no clear D. Trimming took 0 bases from V and 3 from J, leaving 11 bases between them. The germline V gene has CDR1 LNHNV and CDR2 YYDKDF (reference sequence). The CDR3 sequence is 15 residues long. CDR3 DNA sequence: TGTGCCACCAGCAGAGATCTCCAGGTTGACTATGGCTACACCTTC. Translation: CATSRDLQVDYGYTF.

The chain has TRBV19 and TRBJ2-1, with TRBD2 matching over 7 bases. CDR1 and CDR2 (germline): LNHDA, SQIVND (reference sequence). J lost 7 bases, V lost 5 bases, and 20 bases had no gene match. This CDR3 region has 18 residues. As DNA, the CDR3 is TGTGCCAGTAGTTTCAGCCAATACGGGGTCGGCGGGAGAAATGAGCAGTTCTTC. Its translation: CASSFSQYGVGGRNEQFF.

This sequence joins TRBV28 and TRBJ1-2, with no clear D. The CDR3 consists of 12 residues. Trimming pared 3 bases from V and 5 bases from J, leaving 7 bases between. The germline V gene encodes CDR1 MDHEN and CDR2 SYDVKM. The CDR3 coding sequence is TGTGCCAGCAGTTTTCACAAGTATGGCTACACCTTC. Its protein is CASSFHKYGYTF.

This chain joins TRBV7-9 and TRBJ2-1; a possible D gene is TRBD1 (7 bases). The CDR3 loop spans 16 amino acids. The V and J ends lost 2 bases and 6 bases respectively, with 17 bases between them. Germline CDR1 SEHNR, CDR2 FQNEAQ (reference sequence). CDR3: CASSLKRAGGLNEQFF. CDR3 in DNA: TGTGCCAGCAGCTTAAAGCGGGCAGGGGGACTCAATGAGCAGTTCTTC.

This chain joins TRBV4-2 and TRBJ2-7; 8 nucleotides line up with TRBD2. The trim removed 8 bases at V and 5 bases at J, leaving 8 bases unmatched. Germline V CDR1 and CDR2: LGHNA, YNFKEQ. The CDR3 is made up of 13 amino acids. CDR3 in amino acids: CASSRGASNEQYF. CDR3 nucleotides: TGTGCCAGCTCGCGGGGGGCGAGTAACGAGCAGTACTTC.